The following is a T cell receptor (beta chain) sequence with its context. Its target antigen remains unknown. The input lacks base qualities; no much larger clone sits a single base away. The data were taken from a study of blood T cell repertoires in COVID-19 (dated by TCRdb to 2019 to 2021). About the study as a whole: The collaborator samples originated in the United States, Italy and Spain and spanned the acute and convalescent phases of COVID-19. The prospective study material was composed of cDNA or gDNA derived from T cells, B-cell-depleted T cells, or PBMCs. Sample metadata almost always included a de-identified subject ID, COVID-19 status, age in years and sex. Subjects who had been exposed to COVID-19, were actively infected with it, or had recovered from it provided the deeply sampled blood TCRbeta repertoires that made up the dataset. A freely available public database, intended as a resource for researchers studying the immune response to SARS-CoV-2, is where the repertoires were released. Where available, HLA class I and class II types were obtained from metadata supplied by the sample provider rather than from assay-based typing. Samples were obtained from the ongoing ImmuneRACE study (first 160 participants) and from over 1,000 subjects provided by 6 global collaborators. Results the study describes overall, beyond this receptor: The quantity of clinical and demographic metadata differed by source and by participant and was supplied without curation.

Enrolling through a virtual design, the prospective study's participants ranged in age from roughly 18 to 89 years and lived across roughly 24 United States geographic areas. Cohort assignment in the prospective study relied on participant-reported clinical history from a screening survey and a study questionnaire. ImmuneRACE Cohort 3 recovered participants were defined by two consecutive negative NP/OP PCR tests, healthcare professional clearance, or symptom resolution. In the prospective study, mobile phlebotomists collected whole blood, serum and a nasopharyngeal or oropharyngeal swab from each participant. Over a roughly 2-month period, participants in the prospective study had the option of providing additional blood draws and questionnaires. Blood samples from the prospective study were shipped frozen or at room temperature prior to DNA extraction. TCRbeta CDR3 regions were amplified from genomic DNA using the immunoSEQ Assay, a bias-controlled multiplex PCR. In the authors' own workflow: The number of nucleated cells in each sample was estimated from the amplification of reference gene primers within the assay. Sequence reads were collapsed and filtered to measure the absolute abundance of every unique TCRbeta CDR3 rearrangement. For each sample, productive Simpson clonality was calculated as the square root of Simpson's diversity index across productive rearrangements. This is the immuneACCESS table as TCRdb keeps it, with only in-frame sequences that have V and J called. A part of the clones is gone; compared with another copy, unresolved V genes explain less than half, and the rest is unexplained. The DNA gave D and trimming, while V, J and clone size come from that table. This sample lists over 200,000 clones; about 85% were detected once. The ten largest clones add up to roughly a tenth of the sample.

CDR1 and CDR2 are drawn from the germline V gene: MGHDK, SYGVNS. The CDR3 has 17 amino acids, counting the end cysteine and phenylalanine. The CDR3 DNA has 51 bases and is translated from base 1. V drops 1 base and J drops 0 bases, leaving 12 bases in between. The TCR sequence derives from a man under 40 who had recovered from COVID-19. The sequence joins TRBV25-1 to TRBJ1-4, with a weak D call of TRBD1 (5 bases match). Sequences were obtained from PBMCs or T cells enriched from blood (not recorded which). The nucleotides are TGTGCCAGCAGTGAATCTGGGGGGGATACAACTAATGAAAAACTGTTTTTT. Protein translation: CASSESGGDTTNEKLFF.